These T cell receptor beta chains were read from a single sample in a study of cytomegalovirus exposure and HLA in healthy donors. Using immunoSEQ multiplex PCR, the repertoire was profiled, and TCRdb retains in-frame clones only, with some absent. The sample includes almost 200,000 clones, 70% to 80% seen only once; the top ten take roughly 0.4%. Sequenced: PBMCs. All receptors come from a male donor in good health and CMV-seropositive. Both conserved end residues are trimmed from each CDR3. The D gene is left open where the match is weak.

TRBJ1-5	TRBV5-8	-	ASSLLGVNQPQH
TRBJ2-3	TRBV7-2	TRBD2	ASSLVASGGARDTQY
TRBJ1-4	TRBV7-2	-	ASSLSGSLNEKLF
TRBJ2-2	TRBV10-3	-	AITSLLEPGELF
TRBJ1-1	TRBV30	-	AWKPGKGSTEAF
TRBJ1-3	TRBV5-1	-	ASSLGARSGNTIY
TRBJ2-7	TRBV6-6	TRBD1	ASSINRGDEQY
TRBJ1-3	TRBV7-2	-	ASSLDRTRSGNTIY
TRBJ1-5	TRBV7-3	-	ASSSGRSNQPQH
TRBJ2-3	TRBV11-2	-	ASSLVLLDTQY
TRBJ2-3	TRBV14	TRBD2	ASSSSLAGVTDTQY
TRBJ2-7	TRBV7-9	-	ASSSDTPSNWYEQY
TRBJ2-3	TRBV4-3	-	ASSQGPDRTQY
TRBJ2-3	TRBV4-3	TRBD1	ASSQELPRQGSDTQY
TRBJ1-1	TRBV5-5	-	ASSQEGVNTEAF
TRBJ1-1	TRBV11-1	TRBD1	ASSVGDRARGTEAF
TRBJ2-3	TRBV10-1	TRBD2	ASSELRGTSGWSTDTQY
TRBJ1-1	TRBV5-1	TRBD1	ASSPDRTEAF
TRBJ2-1	TRBV11-2	-	ASSNGLAPYNEQF
TRBJ1-6	TRBV11-3	-	ASSLTGGSPLH
TRBJ1-5	TRBV6-1	-	ASRSLSNQPQH
TRBJ1-1	TRBV7-9	TRBD1	SSRPKIQGANTEAF
TRBJ2-5	TRBV4-2	TRBD2	ASSQEWGLEGGETQY
TRBJ1-2	TRBV6-5	-	ASSSGTLNYGYT
TRBJ1-1	TRBV7-9	TRBD1	ASTPGTANTEAF
TRBJ1-5	TRBV7-9	-	SSSSSSGGQGQPQH
TRBJ1-2	TRBV15	-	ATSQVGPVYGYT
TRBJ1-1	TRBV4-3	-	ASSQGIGLNTEAF
TRBJ1-3	TRBV6-5	-	ASSYSLRSGNTIY
TRBJ2-3	TRBV19	TRBD1	ASMPGQGRTDTQY
TRBJ2-1	TRBV27	-	ASSLRQPDNEQF
TRBJ1-2	TRBV6-5	-	ASNLQGDYGYT
TRBJ1-1	TRBV4-3	-	ASSQELVGVRSEAF
TRBJ2-6	TRBV19	-	ASSIRGSGANVLT
TRBJ2-7	TRBV10-3	-	AISEQRDEQY
TRBJ2-2	TRBV6-5	TRBD2	ASSYSGPGGDGELF
TRBJ1-3	TRBV4-1	TRBD1	ASSQHGTEENTIY
TRBJ2-7	TRBV4-3	TRBD2	ASSQTASGSSYEQY
TRBJ1-4	TRBV2	TRBD1	ASSALTGVNEKLF
-	TRBV29-1	TRBD1	SVGQNSYEQY
TRBJ2-1	TRBV30	TRBD2	AWSVRLAGDTEQF